The T cell receptor (beta chain) under discussion was sequenced for a study of T cell repertoires in cytomegalovirus infection. Study details: Indicated by public TCR beta signatures were CMV infection and matching HLA type. Study outcomes and limitations: Predominance within the ex vivo response was attributable to HLA-C-restricted CMV-specific TCR beta clonotypes. Carriers of CMV plus the relevant HLA were identified by cumulative public TCR beta family frequency.

TCRdb processed the reads anew with MiXCR; each CDR3 protein has one entry. The sample has under 350,000 distinct CDR3 sequences, more than 8% seen once. Worth noting for this clonotype: Its antigen is unidentified.

Germline trimming cut 6 bases from V and 5 bases from J; bases unmatched to any gene: 9. CDR3 length: 15 amino acids. The receptor was isolated from a human donor in good health (CMV status not recorded). Some clones in this sample may be carry-over from other donors' samples. This sequence joins TRBV23-1 and TRBJ2-1, with 8 bases that match TRBD1. TRBV23-1 falls under the ORF class, with uncertain function. The sequenced sample consisted of PBMCs. The CDR3 spells CASSAWDRMNNEQFF. The CDR3 DNA reads as TGCGCCAGCAGCGCATGGGACAGGATGAACAATGAGCAGTTCTTC.